Listed below are T cell receptor beta chains from one sample, sequenced in a study of T cells in Graves' hyperthyroidism and ophthalmopathy. MiXCR was run by TCRdb on the multiplex PCR reads, yielding one entry per CDR3 protein. The sample has around 340,000 distinct CDR3 sequences; around 20% are singletons. The source material was blood. The receptors originated from a woman in her fifties or sixties with Graves' hyperthyroidism. Each CDR3 is given with its conserved first and last residue. A D gene is named only where the DNA matches it firmly. Rows give clone size only sometimes, using once, few, many, or a class for an expanded clone.

>many|TRBJ1-1|TRBV12-3/TRBV12-4|-
CASRGDENTEAFF
TGTGCCAGCAGGGGGGACGAGAACACTGAAGCTTTCTTT
>many|TRBJ1-5|TRBV14|-
CASSQEWGPQHF
TGTGCCAGCAGCCAAGAATGGGGGCCCCAGCATTTT
>many|TRBJ2-7|TRBV28|TRBD1
CASSLTGQGSYEQYF
TGTGCCAGCAGCCTCACGGGACAGGGGTCCTACGAGCAGTACTTC
>few|TRBJ2-3|TRBV19|TRBD1
CASSMGDRGPTDTQYF
TGTGCCAGTAGTATGGGGGACAGGGGGCCCACAGATACGCAGTATTTT
>many|TRBJ2-7|TRBV28|-
CASGRSYEQYF
TGTGCCAGCGGGAGATCCTACGAGCAGTACTTC
>many|TRBJ2-1|TRBV10-3|TRBD2
CAINPGLALNEQFF
TGTGCCATCAATCCGGGACTAGCCCTCAATGAGCAGTTCTTC
>-|TRBJ2-7|TRBV30|-
CAWSPTAREQYF
TGTGCCTGGAGTCCCACGGCCCGCGAGCAGTACTTC
>-|TRBJ2-3|TRBV27|-
CASSHAQTDTQYF
TGTGCCAGCAGTCACGCCCAGACAGATACGCAGTATTTT
>few|TRBJ1-1|TRBV10-2|TRBD1
CASARGQDTEAFF
TGCGCCAGCGCGCGGGGACAGGACACTGAAGCTTTCTTT
>-|TRBJ2-1|TRBV5-1|TRBD1
CASSLDRVATNEQFF
TGCGCCAGCAGCTTAGACAGGGTAGCTACCAATGAGCAGTTCTTC
>few|TRBJ1-5|TRBV29-1|TRBD1
CSVGQGTNQPQHF
TGCAGCGTTGGACAGGGGACGAATCAGCCCCAGCATTTT
>many|TRBJ2-7|TRBV20-1|TRBD2
CSARVRGLAGTGQYF
TGCAGTGCTAGAGTAAGGGGACTAGCGGGAACTGGGCAGTACTTC
>-|TRBJ2-7|TRBV11-2|TRBD1
CASRAIDRAYEQYF
TGTGCCAGCAGGGCAATAGACAGGGCCTACGAGCAGTACTTC
>few|TRBJ2-3|TRBV7-3|TRBD2
CASSLGRGSTDTQYF
TGTGCCAGCAGCTTGGGGCGGGGGAGCACAGATACGCAGTATTTT
>many|TRBJ2-3|TRBV10-2|-
CASSAQGIADTQYF
TGCGCCAGCAGTGCCCAGGGGATCGCAGATACGCAGTATTTT
>-|TRBJ1-1|TRBV30|-
CACDPGVGAFF
TGTGCCTGCGACCCTGGGGTGGGGGCTTTCTTT
>many|TRBJ2-5|TRBV6-1|-
CASSESATWGETQYF
TGTGCCAGCAGTGAATCGGCAACTTGGGGGGAGACCCAGTACTTC
>many|TRBJ2-3|TRBV20-1|-
CSASGLSSTDTQYF
TGCAGTGCTAGCGGATTGTCTAGCACAGATACGCAGTATTTT
>few|TRBJ2-1|TRBV6-1|TRBD1
CASRGTGGHNEQFF
TGTGCCAGCAGAGGGACAGGGGGACACAATGAGCAGTTCTTC
>-|TRBJ1-5|TRBV6-1|TRBD1
CASSKAGGAGNQPQHF
TGTGCCAGCAGTAAAGCAGGGGGCGCGGGCAATCAGCCCCAGCATTTT
>-|TRBJ2-5|TRBV2|-
CASSGGGARKETQYF
TGTGCCAGCAGTGGAGGGGGGGCGCGTAAAGAGACCCAGTACTTC
>many|TRBJ1-2|TRBV28|TRBD1
CASRLQGTGYGYTF
TGTGCCAGCAGGCTACAGGGGACGGGATATGGCTACACCTTC
>many|TRBJ2-2|TRBV5-5|-
CASSPIQDGELFF
TGTGCCAGCAGCCCAATTCAGGACGGGGAGCTGTTTTTT
>many|TRBJ1-6|TRBV2|-
CASSEDATSPLHF
TGTGCCAGCAGTGAAGACGCGACTTCACCCCTCCACTTT
>many|TRBJ2-2|TRBV11-3|TRBD2
CASSQRWSGSSDGELFF
TGTGCCAGCAGCCAGAGATGGAGCGGGAGTTCCGACGGGGAGCTGTTTTTT
>many|TRBJ1-1|TRBV6-1|TRBD1
CASSLTGVGTEAFF
TGTGCCAGCAGTTTGACAGGGGTCGGGACTGAAGCTTTCTTT
>-|TRBJ2-5|TRBV7-2|-
CASSLGGGWETQYF
TGTGCCAGCAGCTTGGGAGGGGGCTGGGAGACCCAGTACTTC
>many|TRBJ1-1|TRBV20-1|-
CSALDKVTEAFF
TGCAGTGCTCTCGACAAGGTAACTGAAGCTTTCTTT
>-|TRBJ1-3|TRBV11-2|TRBD1
CASSATGTAGNTIYF
TGTGCCAGCAGCGCCACCGGGACAGCTGGAAACACCATATATTTT
>few|TRBJ1-2|TRBV5-1|-
CASSLGQNGYTF
TGCGCCAGCAGCTTGGGACAAAATGGCTACACCTTC
>many|TRBJ1-1|TRBV20-1|-
CSADGVGTEAFF
TGCAGTGCTGACGGGGTGGGGACTGAAGCTTTCTTT
>-|TRBJ2-7|TRBV20-1|TRBD2
CSARDPSGIDEQYF
TGCAGTGCTAGAGATCCTAGCGGGATCGACGAGCAGTACTTC
>many|TRBJ2-1|TRBV28|TRBD1
CASSWAGGRNEQFF
TGTGCCAGCAGTTGGGCAGGGGGCCGGAATGAGCAGTTCTTC
>-|TRBJ2-7|TRBV7-9|-
CASSLAQVVEQYF
TGTGCCAGCAGCTTAGCGCAAGTAGTCGAGCAGTACTTC
>-|TRBJ1-2|TRBV6-1|-
CASSTNYRVYGYTF
TGTGCCAGCAGCACGAACTACAGGGTCTATGGCTACACCTTC
>many|TRBJ1-3|TRBV30|-
CAWSVLSGNTIYF
TGTGCCTGGAGTGTACTATCCGGAAACACCATATATTTT
>many|TRBJ1-3|TRBV11-3|TRBD1
CASSPGQGPGNTIYF
TGTGCCAGCAGCCCCGGACAGGGCCCTGGAAACACCATATATTTT
>-|TRBJ1-4|TRBV7-9|-
CASSSWTTGEKLFF
TGTGCCAGCAGCTCCTGGACCACGGGGGAAAAACTGTTTTTT
>many|TRBJ1-1|TRBV6-1|-
CASSEALGSEAFF
TGTGCCAGCAGTGAAGCGTTAGGGTCGGAGGCTTTCTTT
>-|TRBJ2-7|TRBV28|TRBD2
CASSDRTSVRYEQYF
TGTGCCAGCAGTGATCGGACTAGCGTTCGGTACGAGCAGTACTTC
>many|TRBJ2-7|TRBV3-1|TRBD2
CASSRGGGARYEQYF
TGTGCCAGCAGCCGGGGCGGGGGGGCCCGGTACGAGCAGTACTTC
>many|TRBJ1-1|TRBV3-1|-
CASSQGWGTEAFF
TGTGCCAGCAGCCAGGGGTGGGGCACTGAAGCTTTCTTT